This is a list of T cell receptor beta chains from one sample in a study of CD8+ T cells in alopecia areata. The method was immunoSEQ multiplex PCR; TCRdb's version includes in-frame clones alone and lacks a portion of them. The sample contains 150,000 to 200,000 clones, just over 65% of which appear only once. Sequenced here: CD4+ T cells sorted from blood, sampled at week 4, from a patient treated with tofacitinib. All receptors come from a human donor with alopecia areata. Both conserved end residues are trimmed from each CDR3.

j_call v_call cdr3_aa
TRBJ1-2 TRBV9 ASSDEALRGYT
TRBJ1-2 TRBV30 AWSVRILYGYT
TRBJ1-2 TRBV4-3 ASSQDQGQGYGYT
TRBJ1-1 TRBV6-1 ASSQRWENTEAF
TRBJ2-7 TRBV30 AWFSGGGRGEQY
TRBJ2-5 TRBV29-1 SASGSGGYQETQY
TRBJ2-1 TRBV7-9 ASTTFGQNKQF
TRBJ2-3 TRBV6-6 ASSSHQGSDTQY
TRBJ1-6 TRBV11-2 ASSLGGLRSPLH
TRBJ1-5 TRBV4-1 ASSQEGPAGGNQPQH
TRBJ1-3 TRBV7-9 ASSLVTGGNTIY
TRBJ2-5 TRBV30 AWSTSGQETQY
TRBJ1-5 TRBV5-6 ASSSGTGEQPQH
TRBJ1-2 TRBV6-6 ASSYRKGADGYT
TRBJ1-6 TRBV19 ASSTDNRGSPLH
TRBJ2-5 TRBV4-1 ASSQLLNRETQY
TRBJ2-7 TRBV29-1 SAGPGHEQY
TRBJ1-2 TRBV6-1 ASSHSYGYT
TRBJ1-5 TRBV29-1 SVVPQFNQPQH
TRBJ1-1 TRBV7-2 ASSIGATEAF
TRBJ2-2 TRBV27 ASTFSGTGGTGELF
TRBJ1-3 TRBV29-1 SARESGNTIY
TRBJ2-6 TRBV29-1 SVGGGAQSGANVLT
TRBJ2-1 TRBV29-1 SVLGPGQGFDEQF
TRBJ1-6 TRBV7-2 ASSLTGQKNSPLH
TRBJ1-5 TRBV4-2 ASSQVGGPQH
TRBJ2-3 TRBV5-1 ASSLRLNTDTQY
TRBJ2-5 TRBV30 AWTSGAYQETQY
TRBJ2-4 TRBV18 ASSPDFAKNIQY
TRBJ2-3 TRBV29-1 SADSGGGTDTQY
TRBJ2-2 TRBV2 ASSERWGGDGELF
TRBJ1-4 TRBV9 ASSEGATNEKLF
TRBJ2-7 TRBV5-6 ASSLSGYEQY
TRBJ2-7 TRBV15 ATSNQGYEQY
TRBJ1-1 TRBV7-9 ASSPRKGNTEAF
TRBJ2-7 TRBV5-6 ASSPTGYASYEQY
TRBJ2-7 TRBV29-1 SVTRGQGAFTYEQY
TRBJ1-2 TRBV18 ASSPIEENGYT
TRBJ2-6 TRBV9 ASSVAGSGANVLT